These T cell receptor beta chains were read from a single sample in a study of T cell repertoires in cytomegalovirus infection. TCRdb passed the reads through MiXCR, listing each CDR3 protein once. The sample consists of approximately 770,000 distinct CDR3 sequences, 25% to 30% of them appearing once. Antigen specificity for these receptors is unknown. The source material was cultured CD8+ T cells from PBMCs, sampled from culture after CMV antigen stimulation. Receptor source: a human donor in good health (CMV status not recorded). Some clones in this sample may be carry-over from other donors' samples. The CDR3 runs from the conserved cysteine through the conserved F or W. The D gene is left open where the match is weak. Where a row states a size, it is once, few, many or the class of an expanded clone; other rows omit it.

D gene	clone size	V gene	J gene	CDR3 DNA	CDR3 protein
NA	many	TRBV12-3/TRBV12-4	TRBJ2-3	TGTGCCAGCAACCTAGGACGGAGCACAGATACGCAGTATTTT	CASNLGRSTDTQYF
TRBD2	NA	TRBV5-1	TRBJ2-5	TGCGCCAGCAGCGTGATGACTAGCGGGGGCAAGGAGACCCAGTACTTC	CASSVMTSGGKETQYF
NA	few	TRBV27	TRBJ2-1	TGTGCCAGCAGGGATAGCGGCGGGTACAATGAGCAGTTCTTC	CASRDSGGYNEQFF
NA	NA	TRBV7-7	TRBJ2-5	TGTGCTAGCAGCCCCACTTCCGGGGGACGAGAGACCCAGTACTTC	CASSPTSGGRETQYF
TRBD1	few	TRBV6-6	TRBJ2-7	TGTGCCAGCAGTGGGGAGACAGGGGGTATCTTATACGAGCAGTACTTC	CASSGETGGILYEQYF
NA	few	TRBV4-3	TRBJ2-2	TGCGCCAGCAGCCCCCGGAGGGGGAACACCGGGGAGCTGTTTTTT	CASSPRRGNTGELFF
TRBD1	few	TRBV6-1	TRBJ2-3	TGTGCCAGCAGTGAGGACAGGGGTAGCACAGATACGCAGTATTTT	CASSEDRGSTDTQYF
TRBD2	many	TRBV7-2	TRBJ2-1	TGTGCCAGCAGCTTAGAAGGTCTAGCGGGGACACCTGGCTACAATGAGCAGTTCTTC	CASSLEGLAGTPGYNEQFF
TRBD1	NA	TRBV7-3	TRBJ2-3	TGTGCCAGCAGCTTAGATAGACAGGGATCGGGCGCAGATACGCAGTATTTT	CASSLDRQGSGADTQYF
NA	many	TRBV6-1	TRBJ1-1	TGTGCCAGCAGTGTATCAGCGTGGGGCGCTGAAGCTTTCTTT	CASSVSAWGAEAFF
NA	NA	TRBV27	TRBJ2-1	TGTGCCAGCAGTTTATCACAACTAGAAAAGCAGTTCTTC	CASSLSQLEKQFF
NA	NA	TRBV29-1	TRBJ2-7	TGCAGCGTTGATGGTGGGTACGAGCAGTACTTC	CSVDGGYEQYF
NA	NA	TRBV5-4	TRBJ1-6	TGTGCCAGCAGCTTGAGACCGGGGACCCATTCACCCCTCCACTTT	CASSLRPGTHSPLHF
NA	NA	TRBV4-3	TRBJ2-2	TGCGCCAGCAGCCATCCACCGGTTTTGGGCGCCGGGGAGCTGTTTTTT	CASSHPPVLGAGELFF
NA	NA	TRBV6-5	TRBJ2-1	TGTGCCAGCAGTTACGGGGGGACGTACAATGAGCAGTTCTTC	CASSYGGTYNEQFF
NA	NA	TRBV12-5	TRBJ1-2	TGTGCTAGTGGTTTGAACAGGGATGGCTACACCTTC	CASGLNRDGYTF
TRBD2	NA	TRBV11-1	TRBJ2-5	TGTGCCAGTTGGGCGGGGGGAACGAAGACCCAGTACTTC	CASWAGGTKTQYF
NA	NA	TRBV7-8	TRBJ1-5	TGTGCCAGCAGCTCCGGATCCTATAGCAATCAGCCCCAGCATTTT	CASSSGSYSNQPQHF
NA	NA	TRBV7-6	TRBJ1-5	TGTGCCAGCAGCTTATGGGCAGGAGGGGGTCAGCCCCAGCATTTT	CASSLWAGGGQPQHF
NA	NA	TRBV29-1	TRBJ2-5	TGCAGCGTTGAAGAGCACGGAGACCCCCTTGAGACCCAGTACTTC	CSVEEHGDPLETQYF
NA	few	TRBV5-1	TRBJ1-2	TGCGCCAGCAGCCCAGCGGACAAGTACTATGGCTACACCTTC	CASSPADKYYGYTF
NA	NA	TRBV18	TRBJ2-5	TGTGCCAGCTCACCATTCCTTCTGGCCTATCTGGCTCACCAAGAGACCCAGTACTTC	CASSPFLLAYLAHQETQYF
NA	NA	TRBV27	TRBJ1-2	TGTGCCAGCAGTTCACTTAAAACAGGGATCGGGAGCTATGGCTACACCTTC	CASSSLKTGIGSYGYTF
TRBD1	few	TRBV7-9	TRBJ1-1	TGTGCCAGCAGCTCGTCTTCGACAGGGATGAACACTGAAGCTTTCTTT	CASSSSSTGMNTEAFF
NA	many	TRBV12-3/TRBV12-4	TRBJ2-2	TGTGCCAGCACCCCGAAAAGGGCGAACACCGGGGAGCTGTTTTTT	CASTPKRANTGELFF
NA	many	TRBV7-6	TRBJ2-7	TGTGCCAGCAGCTTAGCTCAGTTCTACGAGCAGTACTTC	CASSLAQFYEQYF
NA	NA	TRBV7-6	TRBJ2-1	TGTGCCAGCAGCTTGCTACAGGAAAACTACAATGAGCAGTTCTTC	CASSLLQENYNEQFF
NA	few	TRBV28	TRBJ2-1	TGTGCCAGCAGTGGACTAAGGGTTTTGGATAGGGCCTACAATGAGCAGTTCTTC	CASSGLRVLDRAYNEQFF
TRBD1	NA	TRBV5-4	TRBJ1-3	TGTGCCAGCAGCGTGGACAGGGGAGGAAACACCATATATTTT	CASSVDRGGNTIYF
NA	NA	TRBV11-1	TRBJ2-7	TGTGCCAGCAGCTTTACAGGAGGCCACGAGCAGTACTTC	CASSFTGGHEQYF
NA	NA	TRBV4-3	TRBJ2-1	TGCGCCAGCAGCCCGATCTTAGGGGCTAATGAGCAGTTCTTC	CASSPILGANEQFF
NA	NA	TRBV10-3	TRBJ1-2	TGTGCCATCAGAACCTTGGACCTCGAGGGAAACTATGGCTACACCTTC	CAIRTLDLEGNYGYTF
NA	NA	TRBV6-1	TRBJ2-5	TGTGCCAGCACCTCGGCCGCACGGGGAGAGACCCAGTACTTC	CASTSAARGETQYF
NA	NA	TRBV7-8	TRBJ2-1	TGTGCCAGCAGCTTAGTAGAGGAGAGGGAGAATGAGCAGTTCTTC	CASSLVEERENEQFF
NA	once	TRBV7-2	TRBJ2-4	TGTGCCAGCAGTCCACCGAGGGGGTTTGTCAAAAACATTCAGTACTTC	CASSPPRGFVKNIQYF
TRBD1	few	TRBV19	TRBJ1-1	TGTGCCAGTAGTCATACAGGGGGCTTGAACACTGAAGCTTTCTTT	CASSHTGGLNTEAFF
NA	few	TRBV11-2	TRBJ2-1	TGTGCCAGCAGCTTCCTTTGGAATGAGCAGTTCTTC	CASSFLWNEQFF
NA	few	TRBV11-2	TRBJ1-1	TGTGCCAGCAGCCCCTGGGAGGCGGGGGCTGAAGCTTTCTTT	CASSPWEAGAEAFF
NA	NA	TRBV2	TRBJ1-1	TGTGCCAGCGTCTATCTTGGAGCTTTCTTT	CASVYLGAFF
TRBD2	once	TRBV6-5	TRBJ2-2	TGTGCCAGCAGTTACGAGGCCGGGACTACCTACACCGGGGAGCTGTTTTTT	CASSYEAGTTYTGELFF
NA	few	TRBV6-5	TRBJ2-1	TGTGCCAGCAGTTTGACTAGAACCCTTAGGAATGAGCAGTTCTTC	CASSLTRTLRNEQFF
NA	many	TRBV7-8	TRBJ2-3	TGTGCCAGCAGTTGGCCTGGAGGCCAACGGTTGGATACGCAGTATTTT	CASSWPGGQRLDTQYF
TRBD1	many	TRBV7-9	TRBJ1-4	TGTGCCAGCAGCCCACCGGGACAGGCTAATGAAAAACTGTTTTTT	CASSPPGQANEKLFF
NA	NA	TRBV27	TRBJ1-2	TGTGCCAGCAGCATAGGACAGTTTTATGGCTACACCTTC	CASSIGQFYGYTF
NA	few	TRBV20-1	TRBJ2-7	TGCAGTGCTAGAGATCTCGAAGGGAAGATCTACGAGCAGTACTTC	CSARDLEGKIYEQYF
TRBD1	NA	TRBV7-6	TRBJ2-7	TGTGCCAGCAGCCCCGGGACAGGGGGCGTTGAGCAGTACTTC	CASSPGTGGVEQYF